A selection of T cell receptor beta chains follows, all from one sample in a study of human T cells and chemical hapten exposure. One entry per CDR3 protein results from TCRdb running MiXCR on the RACE reads. The sample has more than 300,000 distinct CDR3 sequences, approximately 5% seen once. The sample here was whole blood, taken in connection with sensitization to the hapten diphenylcyclopropenone (DPC). The source is a woman under 30 with alopecia areata. Some clones in this sample may be carry-over from other donors' samples. Both conserved end residues are part of each CDR3. The D gene is left open where the match is weak. Size tells how often a clone was seen (once, few, many) or the class of an expanded clone, and some rows leave it out.

clone size	V gene	D gene	J gene	CDR3 DNA	CDR3 protein
many	TRBV12-3/TRBV12-4	TRBD1	TRBJ1-2	TGTGCCAGCAGCTTTGGACAGGGGGGCTATGGCTACACCTTC	CASSFGQGGYGYTF
many	TRBV2	.	TRBJ1-4	TGTGCCAGCAGTGATCAAGGTTTAAGGGAAAAACTGTTTTTT	CASSDQGLREKLFF
many	TRBV6-6	TRBD1	TRBJ2-3	TGTGCCAGCAGTCCGACAGGGCCAGATACGCAGTATTTT	CASSPTGPDTQYF
few	TRBV18	.	TRBJ2-7	TGTGCCAGCTCACCAAAAGGGCAGGGCCCATCCTACGAGCAGTACTTC	CASSPKGQGPSYEQYF
many	TRBV5-1	.	TRBJ2-7	TGCGCCAGCAGCAAGGACCCTACCTACGAGCAGTACTTC	CASSKDPTYEQYF
few	TRBV6-2/TRBV6-3	.	TRBJ1-2	TGTGCCAGCAGTTGGTCGTCCGGAGACCTTGGCTCTGCGGGGGGAAAATATGGCTACACCTTC	CASSWSSGDLGSAGGKYGYTF
few	TRBV6-5	.	TRBJ1-2	TGTGCCAGCAGGCCCCTGCGGGAGCAGAATGGCTACACCTTC	CASRPLREQNGYTF
many	TRBV7-2	TRBD2	TRBJ2-3	TGTGCCAGCAGCTTAAGCGGGAGGGGAGATACGCAGTATTTT	CASSLSGRGDTQYF
many	TRBV7-6	TRBD2	TRBJ2-1	TGTGCCAGCAGCTTGGGGCTAGCGGGGGTTAGCTCCTACAATGAGCAGTTCTTC	CASSLGLAGVSSYNEQFF
many	TRBV7-8	TRBD1	TRBJ1-2	TGTGCCAGCAGCTTAGAGGGCAGGGGGGATGGCTACACCTTC	CASSLEGRGDGYTF
many	TRBV29-1	TRBD2	TRBJ2-3	TGCAGCGTTGGCGGGGGAACCACAGATACGCAGTATTTT	CSVGGGTTDTQYF
.	TRBV9	.	TRBJ1-2	TGTGCCAGCAGCGTAGGCGGGGCTTCGATCTATGGCTACACCTTC	CASSVGGASIYGYTF
.	TRBV24-1	TRBD1	TRBJ2-1	TGTGCCACCAGTGATTCTGACAGGGACAATGAGCAGTTCTTC	CATSDSDRDNEQFF
many	TRBV18	TRBD1	TRBJ2-6	TGTGCCAGCTCACCAAGGAGGACAGGGGCTGGTGGGGCCAACGTCCTGACTTTC	CASSPRRTGAGGANVLTF
.	TRBV6-5	.	TRBJ1-5	TGTGCCAGCAGCCAACGTGGGGGCGCGGGGAATCAGCCCCAGCATTTT	CASSQRGGAGNQPQHF
.	TRBV10-2	.	TRBJ1-6	TGCGCCAGCGGTGGCTCACCCCTCCACTTT	CASGGSPLHF
.	TRBV7-2	.	TRBJ2-3	TGTGCCAGCAGCCTACACCCTTCTACCCCAGATACGCAGTATTTT	CASSLHPSTPDTQYF
.	TRBV29-1	.	TRBJ1-1	TGCAGCGTTGGCGACGGCGAAGCTTTCTTT	CSVGDGEAFF
.	TRBV15	.	TRBJ1-2	TGTGCCACCAGCAGAGCCGGGTTTGGATCCCTCAGCAACTATGGCTACACCTTC	CATSRAGFGSLSNYGYTF
.	TRBV7-9	.	TRBJ1-1	TGTGCCAGCAGCTTAATTGGGGGTACCTTTCGGGACACTGAAGCTTTCTTT	CASSLIGGTFRDTEAFF
many	TRBV7-3	.	TRBJ1-1	TGTGCCAGCAGCTCTCTTATGAACACTGAAGCTTTCTTT	CASSSLMNTEAFF
many	TRBV27	.	TRBJ2-6	TGTGCCAGCAGTTTAGTGGGGGCTGGGGCCAACGTCCTGACTTTC	CASSLVGAGANVLTF
few	TRBV4-1	TRBD2	TRBJ2-1	TGCGCCAGCAGCCACGAGAGGGCCGTTAGCGGGGGCTACAATGAGCAGTTCTTC	CASSHERAVSGGYNEQFF
.	TRBV4-3	.	TRBJ2-2	TGCGCCAGCAGCCGATCCAGGGGTAACACCGGGGAGCTGTTTTTT	CASSRSRGNTGELFF
.	TRBV12-3/TRBV12-4	TRBD1	TRBJ2-7	TGTGCCAGCAGTTTAGCGCTATTGACAGGACAGGGGCGTTGGGAGAGCGAGCAGTACTTC	CASSLALLTGQGRWESEQYF
many	TRBV20-1	.	TRBJ1-1	TGCCCCGGAGGGGGGGGCACTGAAGCTTTCTTT	CPGGGGTEAFF
few	TRBV6-5	.	TRBJ2-2	TGTGCCAGCGCGGGACAGCCCACCGGGGAGCTGTTTTTT	CASAGQPTGELFF
.	TRBV6-5	TRBD2	TRBJ2-2	TGTGCCAGCAGCCGGACGGGACTAGCTCCCGGGGAGCTGTTTTTT	CASSRTGLAPGELFF
many	TRBV7-6	.	TRBJ1-1	TGTGCCAGCAGCTTAGATTATAGGACTGAAGCTTTCTTT	CASSLDYRTEAFF
few	TRBV6-5	TRBD1	TRBJ2-7	TGTGCCAGCAGTTCCGGGACAGGGGGAGTCTACGAGCAGTACTTC	CASSSGTGGVYEQYF
many	TRBV6-5	.	TRBJ2-7	TGTGCCAGCAGTCTAGCAGGGGGGGGCTACGAGCAGTACTTC	CASSLAGGGYEQYF